Each of the 19 T cell receptor beta chains below was sequenced from the same sample in a study of T cell responses to AZD1222 COVID-19 vaccine. Using immunoSEQ multiplex PCR, the repertoire was profiled, and TCRdb retains in-frame clones only, with some absent. Of roughly 100,000 clones in the sample, roughly 90% are singletons; the top ten hold about 16%. The sequencing used peripheral blood, collected 28 days after the second AZD1222 dose. These receptors were obtained from an adult who received the AZD1222 COVID-19 vaccine.

This rearrangement joins TRBV6-2 or TRBV6-3 to TRBJ2-7; D is tentatively TRBD1 or TRBD2 (5 bases each). V lost 7 bases to trimming and J lost 0 bases, with 19 bases between them. The CDR3 has 16 residues. CDR1 is MNHEY and CDR2 is SVGEGT in the germline V gene. CDR3: CASTPVGAGFSYEQYF. The CDR3 DNA is TGTGCCAGCACCCCCGTCGGGGCTGGCTTCTCCTACGAGCAGTACTTC.

The chain recombines TRBV2 with TRBJ2-2; D not certain. Germline loops: CDR1 SNHLY, CDR2 FYNNEI. V was shortened by 4 bases and J by 0 bases, with 3 bases between the two germline ends. This CDR3 region has 13 residues. CDR3: CASSVTNTGELFF. DNA of the CDR3: TGTGCCAGCAGTGTCACGAACACCGGGGAGCTGTTTTTT.

The chain uses TRBV5-1 and TRBJ1-4; TRBD1 agrees at 7 bases. The V segment lost 7 bases and the J segment 7 bases; nucleotides outside the gene matches: 10. Germline CDR1 reads SGHRS; CDR2 reads YFSETQ. This CDR3 spans 14 amino acids. CDR3: CASARQGGGEKLFF. The DNA for the CDR3 is TGCGCCAGCGCACGTCAGGGGGGAGGTGAAAAACTGTTTTTT.

This chain links TRBV21-1 with TRBJ1-6. TRBV21-1 is a pseudogene. The CDR3 runs to 15 residues. The DNA of the CDR3 is TGTGCCAGCAGCAAGTTGGGGGGGGATAATTCACCCCTCCACTTT. It translates to CASSKLGGDNSPLHF.

The CDR3 sequence: CASGSEGLRWDTQYF. The CDR3 region has the DNA TGTGCTAGTGGTTCTGAAGGACTACGCTGGGATACGCAGTATTTT. The chain is built from TRBV12-5 and TRBJ2-3; D possibly corresponds to TRBD2 (6 bases). V gave up 4 bases and J gave up 6 bases, with 17 bases separating them. Germline V lookup: CDR1 LGHNT, CDR2 FRNRAP. This CDR3 region has 15 residues.

The genes are TRBV10-2 and TRBJ2-1; possibly TRBD2 for D (5 bases). This CDR3 comprises 15 residues. Between the trimmed V and J ends, which lost 0 bases and 8 bases, there was a span of 14 bases. The germline CDR1 and CDR2 sequences are WSHSY and SAAADI. CDR3 DNA: TGCGCCAGCAGTGAGTCTTCGGGATTGGCGGATGAGCAGTTCTTC. Amino acids: CASSESSGLADEQFF.

This clone has more than one count but fewer than ten. The genes are TRBV2 and TRBJ1-4, with TRBD1 identical over 8 bases. The CDR3 extends over 13 amino acids. From germline, CDR1 is SNHLY and CDR2 FYNNEI. Trimming removed 6 bases from V and 5 bases from J; junction bases left unmatched: 2. CDR3 sequence (DNA): TGTGCCAGCAGGGGACAGGCGAATGAAAAACTGTTTTTT. Its translation is CASRGQANEKLFF.

V and J are TRBV4-1 and TRBJ2-3; D gene ambiguous. The V end was cut by 4 bases, the J end by 0 bases, with 17 bases between. CDR1 is MGHRA, CDR2 YSYEKL, per germline. The CDR3 loop spans 17 amino acids. Here the CDR3 DNA reads TGCGCCAGCAGCCCCGAACCGGGTTGGTTTAGCACAGATACGCAGTATTTT. Its translation: CASSPEPGWFSTDTQYF.

The CDR3 is CASSYVAFSNQPQHF. In DNA, the CDR3 is TGTGCCAGCAGTTACGTGGCCTTTAGCAATCAGCCCCAGCATTTT. J is TRBJ1-5 and V is TRBV6-5; D unresolved. CDR1 is MNHEY, CDR2 SVGAGI, per germline. This CDR3 comprises 15 residues. The V end lost 2 bases, the J end lost 0 bases, and 8 bases lay between the germline ends.

V is TRBV28 and J is TRBJ1-2; D remains ambiguous. The CDR3 sequence is 13 residues long. Trimming took 5 bases from V and 3 from J, leaving 10 bases between them. Germline CDR1 reads MDHEN; CDR2 reads SYDVKM. CDR3 sequence: CASSLDPDYGYTF. As DNA, the CDR3 is TGTGCCAGCAGTCTAGATCCTGACTATGGCTACACCTTC.

The V gene is TRBV19, the J gene TRBJ1-2; unclear D gene. Germline V gene lookup returns CDR1 LNHDA and CDR2 SQIVND (reference sequence). V lost 8 bases to trimming and J lost 3 bases, with 19 bases between them. The CDR3 has 15 residues. The CDR3 region has the DNA TGTGCCAGTCGCCGTGGATTTGACGGCGACTATGGCTACACCTTC. It specifies CASRRGFDGDYGYTF.

This clone occurred once. V is TRBV5-1 and J is TRBJ1-1, with TRBD1 as a possible D gene (6 bases). V was shortened by 3 bases and J by 4 bases, with 16 bases between the two germline ends. The CDR3 is made up of 15 amino acids. The germline V gene encodes CDR1 SGHRS and CDR2 YFSETQ. In nucleotides, the CDR3 is TGCGCCAGCAGCTCCGAAGATACAGGGCGCACTGAAGCTTTCTTT. Translation gives CASSSEDTGRTEAFF.

The chain couples TRBV5-8 to TRBJ2-6; no firm D call. The CDR3 spans 15 residues. The germline gives CDR1 SGHTS, CDR2 YDEGEE. Trimming pared 0 bases from V and 1 base from J, leaving 5 bases between. The CDR3: CASSLVDSGANVLTF. DNA for the CDR3: TGTGCCAGCAGCTTGGTCGATTCTGGGGCCAACGTCCTGACTTTC.

This chain connects TRBV11-1 to TRBJ2-1; 7 bases map to TRBD1. Germline V gives CDR1 SGHAT, CDR2 FQDESV (reference sequence). Trimming at V came to 5 bases and at J to 6 bases, leaving 4 bases not matched to a gene. The CDR3 length is 13 residues. The CDR3 DNA is TGTGCCAGCAGCCGGCCAGGGGGCAATGAGCAGTTCTTC. Its protein is CASSRPGGNEQFF.

This chain uses TRBV30 with TRBJ2-1; 11 positions agree with TRBD2. This CDR3 is built from 16 residues. V was clipped by 1 base and J by 0 bases; unmatched bases: 2. CDR1 GTSNPN and CDR2 SVGIG come from the germline V gene (reference sequence). The CDR3 DNA is TGTGCCTGGAGTGGACTAGCGGGGAGCTCCTACAATGAGCAGTTCTTC. It translates to CAWSGLAGSSYNEQFF.

V is TRBV14 and J is TRBJ2-3; D is unresolved. The V gene's germline CDR1 is SGHDN and CDR2 FVKESK. The CDR3 has 14 amino acids. V dropped 4 bases and J dropped 9 bases, with 17 bases sitting between them. CDR3 sequence (DNA): TGTGCCAGCAGCCTCTTAGTAGAGGCAGCCACGCAGTATTTT. Its translation is CASSLLVEAATQYF.

V is TRBV18 and J is TRBJ2-1; D gene unclear. The CDR3 extends over 13 amino acids. V gave up 2 bases and J gave up 3 bases, with 5 bases separating them. CDR1 and CDR2 from the germline V gene are KGHSH and LQKENI. The CDR3, as DNA: TGTGCCAGCTCACCAACTGGCTACAATGAGCAGTTCTTC. The encoded protein is CASSPTGYNEQFF.

The gene calls are TRBV5-1 and TRBJ1-3; TRBD1 might be the D (5 bases). The CDR3 contains 15 residues. Trimming removed 1 base from V and 0 bases from J, with 8 bases in between. Germline CDR1 reads SGHRS; CDR2 reads YFSETQ. Here the CDR3 DNA reads TGCGCCAGCAGCTTGATCGGGACCTCTGGAAACACCATATATTTT. This sequence encodes CASSLIGTSGNTIYF.

The chain uses TRBV7-2 and TRBJ1-2; 8 bases are a match to TRBD1. The CDR3 extends over 15 amino acids. Germline V gives CDR1 SGHTA, CDR2 FQGNSA. V lost 3 bases and J lost 4; bases outside the gene matches: 7. CDR3 nucleotide sequence: TGTGCCAGCAGCTTGAGACAGGGGACTTTCTATGGCTACACCTTC. Amino acids: CASSLRQGTFYGYTF.